Listed here are 31 T cell receptor beta chains from one sample, sequenced in a study of immune cell composition in non-small cell lung cancer. Libraries were prepared by immunoSEQ multiplex PCR; TCRdb keeps only in-frame clonotypes and omits some of them. In the table there are 9,500 to 14,000 clones, under 65% of which are singletons. Sequencing was done on a sample of lung tumor tissue. The receptors were sampled from a human donor with non-small cell lung cancer.

Here the CDR3 reads CASSPPSYQGYEQYF. DNA for the CDR3: TGTGCCAGCTCCCCCCCCTCTTACCAGGGGTACGAGCAGTACTTC. This chain joins TRBV18 and TRBJ2-7; TRBD1 is a possible D gene (6 bases). V lost 6 bases and J 4 bases, leaving 19 bases between the germline ends. The CDR3 contains 15 residues. CDR1 and CDR2 from the germline V gene are KGHSH and LQKENI.

There are a few counts of this clone. The chain recombines TRBV30 with TRBJ2-7, with TRBD2 as a possible D gene (6 bases). Germline assignment: CDR1 GTSNPN and CDR2 SVGIG (reference sequence). The CDR3 has 13 amino acids. The germline V and J ends were trimmed by 1 base and 2 bases, with 9 bases remaining between them. CDR3 DNA: TGTGCCTGGAGTGGGGGAGGTGCCTACGAGCAGTACTTC. Translating gives CAWSGGGAYEQYF.

By its share, this clone is medium-sized. The rearrangement uses TRBV5-6 and TRBJ1-2; D gene uncertain. The CDR3 runs 11 residues. Per germline, CDR1 SGHDT and CDR2 YYEEEE. V was pared by 4 bases and J by 8 bases, with 9 bases between. The CDR3 coding sequence is TGTGCCAGCAGCGCGATTTGGGGCTACACCTTC. Translating gives CASSAIWGYTF.

V usage is TRBV29-1 and J usage is TRBJ2-1; 8 bases agree with TRBD1. Germline-derived CDR1 and CDR2 are SQVTM and ANQGSEA. This CDR3 is 14 amino acids long. V was clipped by 3 bases and J by 7 bases; unmatched bases: 8. The CDR3 here is CSVDWTGLGNEQFF. CDR3 DNA sequence: TGCAGCGTTGACTGGACAGGGCTGGGAAATGAGCAGTTCTTC.

The rearrangement joins TRBV4-1 to TRBJ2-3; TRBD1 is a possible D gene (5 bases). Germline V CDR1 and CDR2: MGHRA, YSYEKL. Trimming removed 2 bases at V and 2 bases at J, with 20 bases between. This CDR3 has 18 amino acids. In DNA form, the CDR3 reads TGCGCCAGCAGCCAACACATTGGCAGGGTCATAAACACAGATACGCAGTATTTT. Protein sequence: CASSQHIGRVINTDTQYF.

The V and J genes are TRBV20-1 and TRBJ1-2, with D unclear. The V gene's germline CDR1 is DFQATT and CDR2 SNEGSKA (reference sequence). The CDR3 is made up of 10 amino acids. The V gene lost 3 bases and the J gene lost 4 bases, with 3 bases spanning the gap. The CDR3 region is CSASFYGYTF. The CDR3 nucleotides read TGCAGTGCTAGCTTCTATGGCTACACCTTC.

This clone has a handful of counts. J is TRBJ2-5 and V is TRBV18, with D maybe TRBD2 (5 bases). V dropped 4 bases and J dropped 2 bases, with 14 bases sitting between them. This CDR3 region has 15 residues. The germline V gene encodes CDR1 KGHSH and CDR2 LQKENI. The CDR3 DNA is TGTGCCAGCTCACAACGGACGAGGGATCAAGAGACCCAGTACTTC. Amino acid sequence: CASSQRTRDQETQYF. The full variable domain, with the rest looked up from reference TRBV18 and TRBJ2-5, is NAGVMQNPRHLVRRRGQEARLRCSPMKGHSHVYWYRQLPEEGLKFMVYLQKENIIDESGMPKERFSAEFPKEGPSILRIQQVVRGDSAAYFCASSQRTRDQETQYFGPGTRLLVL.

The chain links TRBV5-6 to TRBJ2-3; TRBD2 might be the D (6 bases). V was shortened by 4 bases and J by 5 bases, with 11 bases between the two germline ends. Germline values: CDR1 SGHDT, CDR2 YYEEEE. The CDR3 is made up of 13 amino acids. CDR3 DNA: TGTGCCAGCAGCCGGGAGTCGATAGATACGCAGTATTTT. Translation gives CASSRESIDTQYF.

The rearrangement links TRBV18 to TRBJ2-1; D possibly corresponds to TRBD2 (6 bases). The CDR3 is 16 amino acids. V gave up 3 bases and J gave up 0 bases, with 12 bases separating them. Germline values: CDR1 KGHSH, CDR2 LQKENI. The CDR3 sequence is CASSPQGGASYNEQFF. The DNA of the CDR3 is TGTGCCAGCTCACCCCAGGGCGGGGCCTCCTACAATGAGCAGTTCTTC.

The chain is built from TRBV6-6 and TRBJ1-5; 8 nucleotides agree with TRBD1. Germline-derived CDR1 and CDR2 are MNHNY and SVGAGI (reference sequence). The CDR3 extends over 15 amino acids. V lost 4 bases and J lost 9; bases outside the gene matches: 11. For the CDR3, the DNA is TGTGCCAGCAGTTCCGGGACAGGAGACGTTCGGCCCCAGCATTTT. This sequence encodes CASSSGTGDVRPQHF.

The gene calls are TRBV7-6 and TRBJ2-7; 7 nucleotides line up with TRBD1. The germline gives CDR1 SGHVS, CDR2 FNYEAQ. The junction had 4 bases not matched to a gene; V was cut back by 5 bases and J by 3 bases. The CDR3 totals 13 residues. The CDR3 loop is CASSPGQYYEQYF. The CDR3 DNA follows: TGTGCCAGCAGCCCGGGACAGTACTACGAGCAGTACTTC.

This chain connects TRBV11-1 to TRBJ2-7, with D perhaps matching TRBD2 (6 bases). The length of the CDR3 is 13 residues. Trimming pared 2 bases from V and 3 bases from J, leaving 8 bases between. Per germline, CDR1 SGHAT and CDR2 FQDESV (reference sequence). The CDR3 DNA follows: TGTGCCAGCAGCTTAAGCGGGCTCTACGAGCAGTACTTC. This codes for CASSLSGLYEQYF.

This clone came up once. The rearrangement links TRBV6-5 to TRBJ2-7; D ambiguous. The CDR3 loop spans 15 amino acids. The germline V and J ends were trimmed by 5 bases and 3 bases, with 17 bases remaining between them. Per germline, CDR1 MNHEY and CDR2 SVGAGI. CDR3 sequence: CASSPTPLVSYEQYF. CDR3 sequence (DNA): TGTGCCAGCAGTCCCACCCCTCTAGTAAGCTACGAGCAGTACTTC.

V is TRBV7-2 and J is TRBJ2-1; 7 positions agree with TRBD2. There are 14 residues in the CDR3. Germline CDR1 reads SGHTA; CDR2 reads FQGNSA. V gave up 5 bases and J gave up 8 bases; unmatched junction bases: 9. The CDR3: CASSPWLGGDEQFF. The CDR3 DNA follows: TGTGCCAGCAGCCCATGGCTGGGGGGGGATGAGCAGTTCTTC. Filled out from reference TRBV7-2 and TRBJ2-1, the complete variable domain reads GAGVSQSPSNKVTEKGKDVELRCDPISGHTALYWYRQSLGQGLEFLIYFQGNSAPDKSGLPSDRFSAERTGGSVSTLTIQRTQQEDSAVYLCASSPWLGGDEQFFGPGTRLTVL.

The J gene is TRBJ2-1, the V gene TRBV11-1, with TRBD1 as a possible D gene (5 bases). The germline CDR1 and CDR2 sequences are SGHAT and FQDESV (reference sequence). The CDR3 contains 13 residues. The V end lost 5 bases, the J end lost 9 bases, and 14 bases lay between the germline ends. The CDR3 sequence is CASSEGVRVEQFF. DNA for the CDR3: TGTGCCAGCAGCGAAGGGGTCCGGGTTGAGCAGTTCTTC.

V usage is TRBV5-1 and J usage is TRBJ2-7; D unresolved. Trimming stripped 1 base from V and 3 bases from J, with 8 bases between. Germline CDR1 reads SGHRS; CDR2 reads YFSETQ. This CDR3 is 13 amino acids long. CDR3 nucleotide sequence: TGCGCCAGCAGCTTGTTTAGTTTCTACGAGCAGTACTTC. It codes for CASSLFSFYEQYF.

This chain links TRBV29-1 with TRBJ2-5; D is unclear. This CDR3 region has 13 residues. Germline CDR1 reads SQVTM; CDR2 reads ANQGSEA. V was trimmed by 2 bases and J by 4 bases, leaving 11 bases between them. CDR3 nucleotides: TGCAGCGTTGAACTCGTACAGAGAGAGACCCAGTACTTC. It translates to CSVELVQRETQYF.

The J gene is TRBJ1-4, the V gene TRBV4-2; 9 nucleotides match TRBD1. The germline gives CDR1 LGHNA, CDR2 YNFKEQ. V lost 1 base, J lost 7 bases, and 4 bases stayed unmatched. The CDR3 consists of 15 residues. DNA of the CDR3: TGTGCCAGCAGCCAAGGGACAGGGGTTTCTGAAAAACTGTTTTTT. This gives the protein CASSQGTGVSEKLFF.

CDR3 amino acids: CASSSPTGGGLTNEKLFF. CDR3 coding DNA: TGTGCCAGCAGTTCTCCGACAGGGGGCGGATTAACTAATGAAAAACTGTTTTTT. The chain uses TRBV28 and TRBJ1-4; TRBD1 agrees at 10 bases. After removal of 4 bases from V and 1 base from J, the junction contained 9 bases not matched to a gene. The germline CDR1 and CDR2 sequences are MDHEN and SYDVKM. The CDR3 is 18 residues long. The full variable domain, its missing parts supplied by reference TRBV28 and TRBJ1-4, is DVKVTQSSRYLVKRTGEKVFLECVQDMDHENMFWYRQDPGLGLRLIYFSYDVKMKEKGDIPEGYSVSREKKERFSLILESASTNQTSMYLCASSSPTGGGLTNEKLFFGSGTQLSVL.

This clone is classed as medium-sized (0.01 to 0.1%). V gene TRBV7-8 combines with J gene TRBJ1-1; D not resolved. V lost 4 bases and J lost 6, with 9 bases in between. From germline, CDR1 is SGHVS and CDR2 FQNEAQ. The CDR3 runs to 12 residues. The CDR3 nucleotides are TGTGCCAGCAGCTCCGTCGGGGCTGAAGCTTTCTTT. Translation gives CASSSVGAEAFF.

There are a few counts of this clone. The chain carries TRBV6-5 and TRBJ2-7; weak D call: TRBD2 (5 bases). V dropped 9 bases and J dropped 2 bases, with 11 bases sitting between them. Germline lookup yields CDR1 MNHEY and CDR2 SVGAGI. The CDR3 has 12 residues. CDR3 sequence (DNA): TGTGCCAGTAGGGAGACGACCTACGAGCAGTACTTC. It translates to CASRETTYEQYF.

The chain combines TRBV7-2 with TRBJ2-1; 8 nucleotides match TRBD2. Germline CDR1 SGHTA, CDR2 FQGNSA. V was clipped by 5 bases and J by 10 bases; unmatched bases: 7. CDR3 length: 13 amino acids. CDR3 sequence (DNA): TGTGCCAGCAGCCGGACTAGCCACCCGGAGCAGTTCTTC. It encodes CASSRTSHPEQFF.

The V call is TRBV5-6, the J call TRBJ2-2; D unclear. V lost 7 bases, J lost 2 bases, and 15 bases lay in between. Germline V gene sequence: CDR1 SGHDT, CDR2 YYEEEE. The CDR3 is 15 amino acids. The CDR3 loop is CASRGMAVNTGELFF. DNA for the CDR3: TGTGCCAGCCGAGGCATGGCAGTCAACACCGGGGAGCTGTTTTTT.

This clone was seen a few times. The CDR3 loop is CASSGGVADNEQFF. The CDR3 nucleotides are TGTGCCAGCAGCGGAGGGGTAGCGGATAATGAGCAGTTCTTC. This chain uses TRBV7-2 with TRBJ2-1; possibly TRBD2 for D (6 bases). Between the trimmed V and J ends, which lost 5 bases and 7 bases, there was a span of 15 bases. This CDR3 spans 14 amino acids. Germline lookup yields CDR1 SGHTA and CDR2 FQGNSA.

The CDR3 loop is CASSVSGTGELFF. DNA of the CDR3: TGTGCCAGCAGTGTCTCAGGGACCGGGGAGCTGTTTTTT. The rearrangement links TRBV2 to TRBJ2-2, with D tentatively TRBD1 (5 bases). Germline V gives CDR1 SNHLY, CDR2 FYNNEI. V dropped 4 bases and J dropped 5 bases, with 8 bases sitting between them. This CDR3 spans 13 amino acids.

By proportion, this clone is large. The chain joins TRBV4-3 to TRBJ2-1; 8 nucleotides match TRBD2. Germline lookup yields CDR1 LGHNA and CDR2 YSLEER. V was pared by 3 bases and J by 16 bases, with 8 bases of the junction left unmatched. The CDR3 totals 12 residues. In DNA form, the CDR3 reads TGCGCCAGCAGCCATCGTAGCGGGACAATTTTCTTC. Translated: CASSHRSGTIFF.

The chain has TRBV28 and TRBJ2-1; D gene ambiguous. V lost 6 bases and J 4 bases, leaving 7 bases between the germline ends. CDR3 length: 12 residues. Germline V gene sequence: CDR1 MDHEN, CDR2 SYDVKM. The CDR3 protein is CASSPNYNEQFF. In DNA, the CDR3 is TGTGCCAGCAGCCCAAATTACAATGAGCAGTTCTTC.

This sequence joins TRBV2 and TRBJ2-1; 9 bases fit TRBD2. In germline, CDR1 is SNHLY, CDR2 FYNNEI. The CDR3 totals 14 residues. J gave up 3 bases and V 10 bases, and 7 bases lay outside the gene matches. CDR3 DNA: TGTGCCACCAATCTAGCGGGACGCTACAATGAGCAGTTCTTC. It is translated as CATNLAGRYNEQFF. The complete variable domain, with remaining parts taken from reference TRBV2 and TRBJ2-1, reads EPEVTQTPSHQVTQMGQEVILRCVPISNHLYFYWYRQILGQKVEFLVSFYNNEISEKSEIFDDQFSVERPDGSNFTLKIRSTKLEDSAMYFCATNLAGRYNEQFFGPGTRLTVL.

On this clone: In the same sample, other DNA sequences code for this CDR3. The chain uses TRBV5-4 and TRBJ2-3; 11 bases agree with TRBD2. The CDR3 loop spans 16 amino acids. Looked up from germline, CDR1 is SGHNT and CDR2 is YYREEE (reference sequence). J was trimmed by 0 bases and V by 3 bases; bases with no gene match: 3. The CDR3 DNA reads as TGTGCCAGCAGCTCTGGACTAGCGGGTAGCACAGATACGCAGTATTTT. This translates into CASSSGLAGSTDTQYF. The complete variable domain, with remaining parts taken from reference TRBV5-4 and TRBJ2-3, reads ETGVTQSPTHLIKTRGQQVTLRCSSQSGHNTVSWYQQALGQGPQFIFQYYREEENGRGNFPPRFSGLQFPNYSSELNVNALELDDSALYLCASSSGLAGSTDTQYFGPGTRLTVL.

The CDR3 here is CASSQVNEGEQYF. The CDR3 DNA sequence: TGTGCCAGCAGCCAAGTTAATGAGGGCGAGCAGTACTTC. The chain recombines TRBV14 with TRBJ2-7; D possibly corresponds to TRBD2 (5 bases). The CDR3 runs 13 residues. V lost 1 base, J lost 6 bases, and 10 bases lay in between. The germline gives CDR1 SGHDN, CDR2 FVKESK.

This clone has only a few counts. The chain couples TRBV12-1 to TRBJ1-2; TRBD1 is the table's D call and was not checked against the DNA. TRBV12-1 counts as a pseudogene. CDR3 length: 15 amino acids. The CDR3 region has the DNA TGTGCCAGCAGCTTGGGGCATCAGAGCTCCTATGGCTACACCTTC. This translates into CASSLGHQSSYGYTF.